The 12 T cell receptor beta chains presented below share a single source sample, sequenced in a study of response to subunit inactivated influenza vaccine. Via MiXCR, TCRdb re-called the RT-PCR reads, giving one row per CDR3 protein. In the table there are fewer than 400,000 distinct CDR3 sequences, 21% of which are singletons. Source: PBMCs from blood, taken about 19 months after vaccination. Receptors originate from a man between 50 and 75 years old who received an inactivated influenza vaccine.

This clonotype has more than one count but fewer than ten. CDR3 amino acids: CSARENSPLHF. The CDR3 nucleotides are TGCAGTGCGAGGGAAAATTCACCCCTCCACTTT. V gene TRBV20-1 combines with J gene TRBJ1-6; D gene unclear. With 6 bases removed from V and 7 bases from J, the gap between germline ends came to 7 bases. Germline CDR1 is DFQATT and CDR2 is SNEGSKA (reference sequence). There are 11 residues in the CDR3.

This sequence joins TRBV28 and TRBJ2-5; tentatively, D is TRBD2 (6 bases). The CDR3 runs to 13 residues. The germline V and J ends were trimmed by 10 bases and 3 bases, with 15 bases remaining between them. Germline CDR1 MDHEN, CDR2 SYDVKM. CDR3 bases: TGTGCCACCTCGGGAGCCCATGAAGAGACCCAGTACTTC. It translates to CATSGAHEETQYF.

The chain recombines TRBV4-2 with TRBJ2-1; 11 bases agree with TRBD2. V lost 0 bases to trimming and J lost 7 bases; unmatched junction nucleotides: 11. CDR3 length: 18 residues. Germline-derived CDR1 and CDR2 are LGHNA and YNFKEQ. CDR3: CASSQDFSGRVLPNEQFF. In nucleotides, the CDR3 is TGTGCCAGCAGCCAAGATTTTAGCGGGAGGGTTCTGCCTAATGAGCAGTTCTTC.

This clonotype showed up just a few times. This sequence joins TRBV29-1 and TRBJ2-1; D remains unclear. Trimming left V 4 bases short and J 1 base short, with 8 bases between. Germline CDR1 SQVTM, CDR2 ANQGSEA. The CDR3 totals 13 residues. The CDR3 DNA is TGCAGCGTTGTGACGGATTCCTACAATGAGCAGTTCTTC. Protein: CSVVTDSYNEQFF.

This clonotype appeared a few times. This chain connects TRBV12-3 or TRBV12-4 to TRBJ1-5; 7 bases match TRBD1. The J segment lost 7 bases and the V segment lost 5 bases, leaving 8 bases of the junction unmatched. This CDR3 has 14 residues. CDR3 sequence (DNA): TGTGCCAGCAGTGTCGACAGGGTGCACCAGCCCCAGCATTTT. It specifies CASSVDRVHQPQHF.

The V call is TRBV12-3 or TRBV12-4, the J call TRBJ1-1; TRBD1 matches 11 bases. Unmatched junction bases numbered 4, after V lost 1 base and J lost 0 bases. The CDR3 spans 17 residues. Here the CDR3 DNA reads TGTGCCAGCAGTTTAGGTGGGACAGGGGGGATGAACACTGAAGCTTTCTTT. Translated: CASSLGGTGGMNTEAFF.

This clonotype has only a few counts. J is TRBJ1-1 and V is TRBV19; D remains ambiguous. CDR3 size: 13 residues. CDR1 is LNHDA, CDR2 SQIVND, per germline (reference sequence). Trimming shortened V by 8 bases and J by 3 bases, and 13 bases separated the two germline ends. The CDR3 sequence: CASCDPYYTEAFF. The CDR3, as DNA: TGTGCCAGTTGCGACCCGTATTACACTGAAGCTTTCTTT. Looking up the rest from reference TRBV19 and TRBJ1-1 gives the full variable domain: DGGITQSPKYLFRKEGQNVTLSCEQNLNHDAMYWYRQDPGQGLRLIYYSQIVNDFQKGDIAEGYSVSREKKESFPLTVTSAQKNPTAFYLCASCDPYYTEAFFGQGTRLTVV.

The rearrangement joins TRBV28 to TRBJ2-7; D is undetermined. CDR1 MDHEN and CDR2 SYDVKM come from the germline V gene. CDR3 length equals 14 residues. V was pared by 4 bases and J by 3 bases, with 13 bases between. CDR3 in amino acids: CASSSVLGSYEQYF. The CDR3 DNA follows: TGTGCCAGCAGTTCGGTCCTGGGAAGCTACGAGCAGTACTTC.

J is TRBJ2-7 and V is TRBV2; no firm D call. With 6 bases removed from V and 5 bases from J, the gap between germline ends came to 11 bases. From germline, CDR1 is SNHLY and CDR2 FYNNEI. This CDR3 comprises 12 residues. This CDR3 is CASSVVGDEQYF. The CDR3 nucleotides are TGTGCCAGCAGCGTCGTTGGGGACGAGCAGTACTTC. Using reference TRBV2 and TRBJ2-7 for the parts outside the CDR3, the full variable domain is EPEVTQTPSHQVTQMGQEVILRCVPISNHLYFYWYRQILGQKVEFLVSFYNNEISEKSEIFDDQFSVERPDGSNFTLKIRSTKLEDSAMYFCASSVVGDEQYFGPGTRLTVT.

This clonotype turned up a few times. The chain carries TRBV6-1 and TRBJ1-6; D remains unclear. The CDR3 is 15 amino acids. Trimming pared 4 bases from V and 4 bases from J, leaving 11 bases between. Germline loops: CDR1 MNHNS, CDR2 SASEGT. The chain's CDR3 is CASSVADGYNSPLHF. The CDR3 coding sequence is TGTGCCAGCAGTGTCGCGGACGGTTATAATTCACCCCTCCACTTT.

The CDR3 region is CASSFQGTNTGELFF. The CDR3 DNA reads TGTGCCAGCAGTTTCCAGGGTACGAACACCGGGGAGCTGTTTTTT. The chain combines TRBV27 with TRBJ2-2; maybe TRBD1 (5 bases). Germline V gene lookup returns CDR1 MNHEY and CDR2 SMNVEV (reference sequence). This CDR3 region has 15 residues. V was trimmed by 3 bases and J by 0 bases, leaving 8 bases between them.

The chain combines TRBV7-9 with TRBJ1-2; D possibly corresponds to TRBD1 (6 bases). CDR1 SEHNR and CDR2 FQNEAQ come from the germline V gene (reference sequence). Trimming pared 3 bases from V and 4 bases from J, leaving 9 bases between. This CDR3 is 13 amino acids long. CDR3 sequence (DNA): TGTGCCAGCAGCTTTATACAGGGCTATGGCTACACCTTC. It translates to CASSFIQGYGYTF.